This TCR beta chain was sequenced in a study of blood T cell repertoires in COVID-19. Overall study: The analysed material was cDNA or gDNA that came from T cells, B-cell-depleted T cells, or PBMCs.

This CDR3 has 15 amino acids. Germline V gene data show CDR1 as MNHEY and CDR2 as SVGAGI. The germline V and J ends were trimmed by 0 bases and 3 bases, with 11 bases remaining between them. TCRdb's copy holds only in-frame clones and misses some; the assay was immunoSEQ multiplex PCR. The sample has roughly 190,000 clones; roughly 88% are singletons. The chain joins TRBV6-5 to TRBJ1-1, with TRBD1 as a possible D gene (5 bases). The source material was peripheral blood. The sequence was collected from a woman aged 40-49 years who had recovered from COVID-19. CDR3 bases: TGTGCCAGCAGTTACTCGAGCAGGGTGGACACTGAAGCTTTCTTT. It yields the protein CASSYSSRVDTEAFF.